This TCR beta chain was recovered during a study of blood T cell repertoires in COVID-19. The count of this clone is one. The protocol was immunoSEQ multiplex PCR, while the TCRdb copy is restricted to in-frame clones and leaves out a portion. The table lists more than 95,000 clones, over 80% of them singletons. Sample: peripheral blood. The clonotype originates from a man aged 30-40 years with acute or convalescent COVID-19.

The CDR3 here is CSTRGELEAFF. CDR3 nucleotides: TGCAGTACCCGGGGGGAGCTTGAAGCTTTCTTT. The chain links TRBV20-1 to TRBJ1-1; the D gene is possibly TRBD1 (5 bases). CDR3 length: 11 amino acids. Germline V gene data show CDR1 as DFQATT and CDR2 as SNEGSKA (reference sequence). V shed 8 bases and J shed 7 bases, with 14 bases lying between them.